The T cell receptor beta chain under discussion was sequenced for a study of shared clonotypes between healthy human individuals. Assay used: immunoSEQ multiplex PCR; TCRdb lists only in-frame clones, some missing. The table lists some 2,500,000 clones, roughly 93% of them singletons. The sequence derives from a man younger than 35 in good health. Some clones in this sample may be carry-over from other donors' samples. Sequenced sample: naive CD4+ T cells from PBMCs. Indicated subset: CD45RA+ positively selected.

Here the CDR3 reads CAISEIQGVDEKLFF. CDR3 nucleotides: TGTGCCATCAGTGAGATACAGGGGGTAGACGAAAAACTGTTTTTT. The genes are TRBV10-3 and TRBJ1-4, with 8 bases matching TRBD1. This CDR3 has 15 residues. J gave up 8 bases and V 2 bases, and 7 bases lay outside the gene matches. Germline V gene lookup returns CDR1 ENHRY and CDR2 SYGVKD.